The entry below gives a single TCR beta chain sequence along with its context. Its specificity is unknown. These data originate in a study of cytomegalovirus exposure and HLA in healthy donors. Overall study context: Of 398 genotyped donors, roughly 81% clustered with self-reported Caucasian donors.

Germline lookup yields CDR1 LNHDA and CDR2 SQIVND (reference sequence). There are 14 residues in the CDR3. Trimming shortened V by 0 bases and J by 7 bases, and 10 bases separated the two germline ends. With 60 Vbeta and 13 Jbeta primers, the PCR was carried out. Measured with immunoSEQ multiplex PCR; TCRdb has only the in-frame clones, and not every one. The sample's table shows just under 90,000 clones. Study conclusions and caveats: When a later analysis was performed, an Asian-associated ancestry cluster reportedly had fewer N-insertions than the approximately 690-donor mean.

Sequences were obtained from PBMCs. The chain is built from TRBV19 and TRBJ1-5; no definite D call. This sequence was found in a girl aged 10-17 years in good health and CMV-seropositive. Written as DNA, the CDR3 is TGTGCCAGTAGTATAGAATCGGGTGGGCAGCCCCAGCATTTT. This translates into CASSIESGGQPQHF.